What follows are 30 T cell receptor beta chains derived from one specimen sequenced in a study of regulatory T cells in long-lasting Graves disease. Time point indicated: persistent/refractory GD, antithyroid drugs over 5 years with positive TRAb. Extracted PBMC RNA gave rise to the TCR library. CDR3 regions were amplified by Arm-PCR using iRepertoire HTBI primers to build TCR beta libraries. TCRdb independently ran MiXCR on the multiplex PCR reads; one entry per CDR3 protein. The repertoire holds 650,000 to 700,000 distinct CDR3 sequences, with about 30% as singletons. The material sequenced was peripheral blood mononuclear cells (PBMCs), taken when the disease was refractory, from a patient treated with antithyroid drugs. The receptors originated from a female donor with Graves disease.

The chain links TRBV5-1 to TRBJ2-7; 15 bases align to TRBD2. Germline V gives CDR1 SGHRS, CDR2 YFSETQ. The CDR3 extends over 18 amino acids. J lost 0 bases, V lost 0 bases, and 4 bases had no gene match. The CDR3 DNA reads TGCGCCAGCAGCTTGGGTCGGACTAGCGGGAGGGCCTCCTACGAGCAGTACTTC. It specifies CASSLGRTSGRASYEQYF.

The J gene is TRBJ1-1, the V gene TRBV4-1, with D perhaps matching TRBD1 (6 bases). Germline-derived CDR1 and CDR2 are MGHRA and YSYEKL. The V gene lost 0 bases and the J gene lost 5 bases, with 13 bases spanning the gap. The CDR3 covers 15 residues. CDR3 nucleotides: TGCGCCAGCAGCCAAGATGAAGGGGGGAAGACTGAAGCTTTCTTT. Its protein product is CASSQDEGGKTEAFF.

This sequence joins TRBV6-1 and TRBJ1-2, with D possibly matching TRBD1 (6 bases). CDR3 length equals 13 residues. Trimming removed 6 bases at V and 4 bases at J, with 12 bases between. Germline loops: CDR1 MNHNS, CDR2 SASEGT. CDR3 region: CASSDRGFYGYTF. The CDR3 DNA sequence: TGTGCCAGCAGCGATAGGGGGTTCTATGGCTACACCTTC.

The chain has TRBV15 and TRBJ1-4, with 7 bases that match TRBD1. V was clipped by 5 bases and J by 7 bases; unmatched bases: 10. Germline lookup yields CDR1 LNHNV and CDR2 YYDKDF (reference sequence). This CDR3 comprises 15 residues. Here the CDR3 DNA reads TGTGCCACCAGCCCTGGGGAGGGGGCTGGTGAAAAACTGTTTTTT. This sequence encodes CATSPGEGAGEKLFF.

The chain recombines TRBV6-2 or TRBV6-3 with TRBJ2-7, with 9 positions matching TRBD2. The germline V gene encodes CDR1 MNHEY and CDR2 SVGEGT. With V trimmed by 4 bases and J by 6 bases, 7 bases remained unmatched. CDR3 length: 14 amino acids. CDR3 nucleotides: TGTGCCAGCAGTTTCGCGGGAGGGCCTTCCGAGCAGTACTTC. This gives the protein CASSFAGGPSEQYF.

This clonotype turned up a few times. This chain links TRBV20-1 with TRBJ1-1; D gene unclear. Germline V gene lookup returns CDR1 DFQATT and CDR2 SNEGSKA (reference sequence). This CDR3 contains 15 residues. Trimming stripped 6 bases from V and 0 bases from J, with 17 bases between. The CDR3 loop reads CSAMSSRAVNTEAFF. In nucleotides, the CDR3 is TGCAGTGCCATGTCAAGTCGGGCCGTGAACACTGAAGCTTTCTTT.

This clonotype was detected only a few times. This chain joins TRBV7-6 and TRBJ2-7; the D gene is possibly TRBD1 (6 bases). Germline CDR1 SGHVS, CDR2 FNYEAQ. V lost 1 base, J lost 3 bases, and 25 bases lay in between. The CDR3 covers 19 residues. CDR3 coding DNA: TGTGCCAGCAGCTTAGTGGGGGCCCCCCCGGTGCCTTACAACTACGAGCAGTACTTC. This translates into CASSLVGAPPVPYNYEQYF.

CDR3 bases: TGTGCCAGCTCCTTTGGATCTGTGGGAGCTGAAGCTTTCTTT. This sequence encodes CASSFGSVGAEAFF. This chain uses TRBV18 with TRBJ1-1; D ambiguous. V gave up 6 bases and J gave up 6 bases, with 17 bases separating them. The CDR3 has 14 amino acids. Germline CDR1 is KGHSH and CDR2 is LQKENI.

This clonotype turned up a few times. This chain uses TRBV30 with TRBJ1-1; 9 nucleotides agree with TRBD1. J was trimmed by 10 bases and V by 4 bases; bases with no gene match: 7. CDR3 size: 12 residues. Germline V gene data show CDR1 as GTSNPN and CDR2 as SVGIG (reference sequence). The CDR3 DNA is TGTGCCTGGACAAATCGGGACAGGGTAGCTTTCTTT. This encodes CAWTNRDRVAFF.

Many counts were recorded for this clonotype. J is TRBJ1-2 and V is TRBV28; 10 nucleotides line up with TRBD1. Germline V gene lookup returns CDR1 MDHEN and CDR2 SYDVKM. After removal of 6 bases from V and 4 bases from J, the junction contained 8 bases not matched to a gene. There are 15 residues in the CDR3. Here the CDR3 reads CASRPEGQGTYGYTF. The CDR3 DNA reads TGTGCCAGCAGACCCGAGGGACAGGGGACCTATGGCTACACCTTC.

V is TRBV28 and J is TRBJ1-5; the D gene is possibly TRBD1 (5 bases). The germline CDR1 and CDR2 sequences are MDHEN and SYDVKM. Trimming removed 8 bases at V and 7 bases at J, with 21 bases between. The length of the CDR3 is 15 residues. DNA of the CDR3: TGTGCCAGCGAGGGGTTTGGGGGGGGAGGCCAGCCCCAGCATTTT. It is translated as CASEGFGGGGQPQHF.

This clonotype was counted once. Being one base from a much bigger clone, this may be a read error. It is likely a read error, because the conserved phenylalanine at the end of the CDR3 is missing. The chain joins TRBV28 to TRBJ1-2, with TRBD1 identical over 7 bases. V dropped 6 bases and J dropped 4; count of bases not matched to a gene: 8. Germline CDR1 MDHEN, CDR2 SYDVKM. This CDR3 is built from 14 residues. The CDR3 DNA sequence: TGTGCCAGCAGGTCCACAGGGGCGGGCTATGGCTACACCCTC. Translated: CASRSTGAGYGYTL.

The chain carries TRBV19 and TRBJ1-1, with D perhaps matching TRBD1 (6 bases). Germline V lookup: CDR1 LNHDA, CDR2 SQIVND (reference sequence). The CDR3 covers 15 residues. The ends were cut back, 1 base at V and 1 base at J, with 10 bases in the middle. The CDR3 sequence is CASSIVGGPNTEAFF. The DNA of the CDR3 is TGTGCCAGTAGTATAGTCGGGGGCCCGAACACTGAAGCTTTCTTT.

V gene TRBV27 combines with J gene TRBJ2-7; the match to TRBD2 covers 10 bases. The germline V gene encodes CDR1 MNHEY and CDR2 SMNVEV (reference sequence). The J segment lost 7 bases and the V segment lost 2 bases, leaving 11 bases of the junction unmatched. The CDR3 totals 16 residues. This CDR3 reads CASSLLISGRRREQYF. The CDR3 DNA sequence: TGTGCCAGCAGTTTACTAATTAGCGGGAGGAGAAGGGAGCAGTACTTC.

In this sample, this clonotype turned up many times. The chain couples TRBV5-1 to TRBJ1-1, with 7 bases matching TRBD1. The CDR3 is 14 residues long. Per the germline V gene, CDR1 is SGHRS and CDR2 is YFSETQ. Trimming cost V 5 bases and J 5 bases; bases outside gene matches: 9. The CDR3 spells CASRPDRTGTEAFF. The CDR3 DNA is TGCGCCAGCAGGCCGGACAGGACGGGGACTGAAGCTTTCTTT. Full variable domain (missing parts from reference TRBV5-1 and TRBJ1-1): KAGVTQTPRYLIKTRGQQVTLSCSPISGHRSVSWYQQTPGQGLQFLFEYFSETQRNKGNFPGRFSGRQFSNSRSEMNVSTLELGDSALYLCASRPDRTGTEAFFGQGTRLTVV.

This clonotype was seen at least ten times. This chain joins TRBV28 and TRBJ1-1; D is perhaps TRBD1 (5 bases). CDR3 size: 15 residues. Per germline, CDR1 MDHEN and CDR2 SYDVKM. Deletions cut 2 bases from V and 0 bases from J, with 10 bases between. DNA of the CDR3: TGTGCCAGCAGTTTAGCCCTGGGGGTGAACACTGAAGCTTTCTTT. Translation: CASSLALGVNTEAFF.

This clonotype has a count of ten or more. This rearrangement joins TRBV11-2 to TRBJ1-1; D gene uncertain. Germline-derived CDR1 and CDR2 are SGHAT and FQNNGV. The CDR3 is made up of 13 amino acids. V was pared by 4 bases and J by 0 bases, with 6 bases between. The CDR3 here is CASSSELNTEAFF. The CDR3 coding sequence is TGTGCCAGCAGCTCCGAATTGAACACTGAAGCTTTCTTT.

This clonotype has just a few counts. The chain joins TRBV6-1 to TRBJ2-7; D perhaps matches TRBD2 (6 bases). The V gene lost 4 bases and the J gene lost 2 bases, with 9 bases spanning the gap. This CDR3 contains 13 residues. Germline CDR1 is MNHNS and CDR2 is SASEGT. CDR3 in DNA: TGTGCCAGCAGTGCCAGGACTACCTACGAGCAGTACTTC. Its protein is CASSARTTYEQYF.

This clonotype was seen just once. CDR3 nucleotides: TGTGCCAGCAGCCAACACGGTGGGACACAAGAAGCTTTCTTT. It is translated as CASSQHGGTQEAFF. This rearrangement joins TRBV3-1 to TRBJ1-1; maybe TRBD1 (6 bases). V shed 2 bases and J shed 8 bases, with 15 bases lying between them. Germline-derived CDR1 and CDR2 are LGHDT and YNNKEL (reference sequence). The CDR3 is 14 residues long. Full variable domain (outside the CDR3, taken from reference TRBV3-1 and TRBJ1-1): DTAVSQTPKYLVTQMGNDKSIKCEQNLGHDTMYWYKQDSKKFLKIMFSYNNKELIINETVPNRFSPKSPDKAHLNLHINSLELGDSAVYFCASSQHGGTQEAFFGQGTRLTVV.

This clonotype was counted between two and nine times. This chain joins TRBV19 and TRBJ1-1, with a tentative D call TRBD1 (5 bases). The CDR3 is 14 residues long. Germline CDR1 reads LNHDA; CDR2 reads SQIVND (reference sequence). Trimming cost V 3 bases and J 0 bases, with 8 bases left between them. CDR3 bases: TGTGCCAGTAGTATGGGGGAGGTGAACACTGAAGCTTTCTTT. This gives the protein CASSMGEVNTEAFF. Together with reference TRBV19 and TRBJ1-1, the CDR3 gives the full variable domain: DGGITQSPKYLFRKEGQNVTLSCEQNLNHDAMYWYRQDPGQGLRLIYYSQIVNDFQKGDIAEGYSVSREKKESFPLTVTSAQKNPTAFYLCASSMGEVNTEAFFGQGTRLTVV.

The V call is TRBV7-2, the J call TRBJ1-2; D is uncertain. V was clipped by 4 bases and J by 1 base, with 7 bases between them. This CDR3 comprises 13 residues. Germline V lookup: CDR1 SGHTA, CDR2 FQGNSA. The CDR3 here is CASSSTFNYGYTF. The CDR3 bases are TGTGCCAGCAGCTCCACATTTAACTATGGCTACACCTTC. Supplemented by reference TRBV7-2 and TRBJ1-2, the full variable domain reads GAGVSQSPSNKVTEKGKDVELRCDPISGHTALYWYRQSLGQGLEFLIYFQGNSAPDKSGLPSDRFSAERTGGSVSTLTIQRTQQEDSAVYLCASSSTFNYGYTFGSGTRLTVV.

The chain links TRBV25-1 to TRBJ1-1; D not certain. Between the trimmed V and J ends, which lost 8 bases and 6 bases, there was a span of 13 bases. Germline V gene lookup returns CDR1 MGHDK and CDR2 SYGVNS. CDR3 size: 12 residues. For the CDR3, the DNA is TGTGCCAGCGGAAGGAGTAGACCTGAAGCTTTCTTT. Protein product: CASGRSRPEAFF.

The rearrangement uses TRBV10-3 and TRBJ1-2, with a tentative D call TRBD1 (6 bases). Per the germline V gene, CDR1 is ENHRY and CDR2 is SYGVKD. This CDR3 comprises 12 residues. V lost 9 bases, J lost 8 bases, and 16 bases lay in between. CDR3 nucleotide sequence: TGTGCCATTTGGAATAACAGGGAAGGCTACACCTTC. Its protein is CAIWNNREGYTF.

This chain uses TRBV27 with TRBJ2-2; D gene ambiguous. Germline V CDR1 and CDR2: MNHEY, SMNVEV (reference sequence). Trimming stripped 9 bases from V and 2 bases from J, with 22 bases between. The CDR3 runs to 17 residues. The CDR3 coding sequence is TGTGCCAGAGTCTCATCTACAGCCAAATCAAACACCGGGGAGCTGTTTTTT. Its protein product is CARVSSTAKSNTGELFF.

The J gene is TRBJ2-7, the V gene TRBV5-1, with TRBD2 matching 9 bases. CDR3 length equals 15 residues. Germline CDR1 is SGHRS and CDR2 is YFSETQ. V was pared by 0 bases and J by 6 bases, with 7 bases of the junction left unmatched. CDR3 amino acids: CASSLALAGSGEQYF. CDR3 DNA sequence: TGCGCCAGCAGCTTGGCGCTAGCGGGATCGGGCGAGCAGTACTTC.

In its sample, this clonotype was seen a few times. The chain employs TRBV2 and TRBJ2-1; D gene uncertain. CDR1 and CDR2 from the germline V gene are SNHLY and FYNNEI. The CDR3 extends over 17 amino acids. The V and J ends lost 2 bases and 0 bases respectively, with 14 bases between them. The CDR3: CASSELPVTHSYNEQFF. The DNA for the CDR3 is TGTGCCAGCAGTGAATTACCCGTGACGCACTCCTACAATGAGCAGTTCTTC.

This sequence joins TRBV6-1 and TRBJ2-2, with 8 bases fitting TRBD2. Trimming took 6 bases from V and 2 from J; bases not matched to a gene: 11. The CDR3 sequence is 17 residues long. Germline V gene sequence: CDR1 MNHNS, CDR2 SASEGT. CDR3 nucleotides: TGTGCCAGCAGCCGGGGGATAGCGGGAATAAACACCGGGGAGCTGTTTTTT. This translates into CASSRGIAGINTGELFF.

J is TRBJ1-1 and V is TRBV9; 7 bases are shared with TRBD1. CDR1 is SGDLS and CDR2 is YYNGEE in the germline V gene. This CDR3 comprises 15 residues. Trimming removed 0 bases from V and 0 bases from J; junction bases left unmatched: 2. The chain's CDR3 is CASSVGRGLNTEAFF. Here the CDR3 DNA reads TGTGCCAGCAGCGTAGGTAGGGGGCTGAACACTGAAGCTTTCTTT.

This clonotype was counted a few times. The chain employs TRBV28 and TRBJ1-2; 9 bases map to TRBD1. With V trimmed by 3 bases and J by 4 bases, 6 bases remained unmatched. Germline V gives CDR1 MDHEN, CDR2 SYDVKM. The length of the CDR3 is 15 residues. CDR3 sequence reads: CASSLSRDRVYGYTF. The CDR3 DNA is TGTGCCAGCAGTTTGTCCCGGGACAGGGTCTATGGCTACACCTTC.

In its sample, this clonotype was seen a few times. The rearrangement joins TRBV6-1 to TRBJ1-1, with 8 bases that match TRBD1. Trimming removed 5 bases from V and 5 bases from J; junction bases left unmatched: 16. The CDR3 totals 17 residues. The germline V gene has CDR1 MNHNS and CDR2 SASEGT. The CDR3 here is CASSLPGQGFGGTEAFF. CDR3 sequence (DNA): TGTGCCAGCAGTCTCCCTGGACAGGGTTTTGGTGGTACTGAAGCTTTCTTT.